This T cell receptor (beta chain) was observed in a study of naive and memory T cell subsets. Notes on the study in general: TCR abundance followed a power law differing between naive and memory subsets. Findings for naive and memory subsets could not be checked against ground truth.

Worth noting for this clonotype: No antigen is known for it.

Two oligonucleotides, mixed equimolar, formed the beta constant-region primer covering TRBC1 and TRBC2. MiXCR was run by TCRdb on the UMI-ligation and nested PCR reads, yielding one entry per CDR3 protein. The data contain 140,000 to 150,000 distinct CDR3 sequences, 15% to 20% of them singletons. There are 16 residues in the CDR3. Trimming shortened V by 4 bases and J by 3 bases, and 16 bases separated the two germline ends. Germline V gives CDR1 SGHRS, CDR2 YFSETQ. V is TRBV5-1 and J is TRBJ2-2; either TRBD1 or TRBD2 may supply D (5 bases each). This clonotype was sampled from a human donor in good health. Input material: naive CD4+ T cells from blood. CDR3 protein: CASSATRDRYTGELFF. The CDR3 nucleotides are TGCGCCAGCAGCGCGACCCGGGACCGATACACCGGGGAGCTGTTTTTT.